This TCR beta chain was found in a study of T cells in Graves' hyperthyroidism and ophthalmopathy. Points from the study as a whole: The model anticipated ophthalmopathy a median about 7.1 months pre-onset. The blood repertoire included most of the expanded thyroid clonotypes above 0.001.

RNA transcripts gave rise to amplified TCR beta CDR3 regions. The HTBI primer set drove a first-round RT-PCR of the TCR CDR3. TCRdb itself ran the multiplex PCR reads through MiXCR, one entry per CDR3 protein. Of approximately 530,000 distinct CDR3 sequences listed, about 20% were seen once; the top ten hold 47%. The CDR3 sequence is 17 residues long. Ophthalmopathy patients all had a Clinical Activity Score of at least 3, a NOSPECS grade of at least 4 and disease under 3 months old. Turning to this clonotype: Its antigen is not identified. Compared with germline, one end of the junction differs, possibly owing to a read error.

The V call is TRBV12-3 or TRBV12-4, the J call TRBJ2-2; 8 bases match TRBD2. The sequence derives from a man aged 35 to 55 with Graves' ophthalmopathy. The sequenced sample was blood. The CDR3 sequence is CASSLLPGGRNTGGLFF. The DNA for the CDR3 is TGTGCCAGCAGTTTACTCCCGGGGGGGAGGAACACCGGGGGGCTGTTTTTT.